These 28 T cell receptor beta chains originate from one sample sequenced in a study of T cell repertoires in cytomegalovirus infection. TCRdb itself ran the reads through MiXCR, one entry per CDR3 protein. The sample records about 740,000 distinct CDR3 sequences, roughly a third being singletons. Sequenced material: PBMCs. These receptors all stem from a human donor in good health (CMV status not recorded). Some clones in this sample may be carry-over from other donors' samples.

The chain recombines TRBV12-3 or TRBV12-4 with TRBJ1-2; D not certain. V was shortened by 2 bases and J by 4 bases, with 23 bases between the two germline ends. The CDR3 consists of 18 residues. This CDR3 reads CASSLYLLRKGSTYGYTF. The CDR3 nucleotides read TGTGCCAGCAGTTTATATCTTCTACGGAAAGGGTCTACCTATGGCTACACCTTC.

The CDR3 DNA reads as TGTGCCAGCAGCGAACAGGGGACTAATGAGCAGTTCTTC. Protein sequence: CASSEQGTNEQFF. The gene calls are TRBV2 and TRBJ2-1, with a tentative D call TRBD1 (7 bases). The CDR3 is 13 residues long. With 6 bases removed from V and 7 bases from J, the gap between germline ends came to 13 bases. Germline V gives CDR1 SNHLY, CDR2 FYNNEI.

The rearrangement joins TRBV12-3 or TRBV12-4 to TRBJ1-2; D may be TRBD1 (5 bases). The germline V and J ends were trimmed by 6 bases and 7 bases, with 18 bases remaining between them. The CDR3 has 14 residues. The CDR3 protein is CASSQMGGTRGYTF. The CDR3, as DNA: TGTGCCAGCAGCCAAATGGGGGGGACGCGTGGCTACACCTTC.

A word on this clonotype: Given a much more abundant clone one base away, this may be a read error. CDR3 region: CATSDLTGSSYNEQFF. The CDR3 coding sequence is TGTGCCACCAGTGATCTGACAGGGAGCTCCTACAATGAGCAGTTCTTC. J is TRBJ2-1 and V is TRBV24-1, with 7 bases aligning to TRBD1. CDR3 length: 16 residues. CDR1 and CDR2 from the germline V gene are KGHDR and SFDVKD. Losses at the gene ends were 3 bases for V and 0 bases for J; bases not matched to a gene: 4.

This clonotype was observed a few times. The rearrangement links TRBV20-1 to TRBJ2-5; 12 bases map to TRBD2. V lost 2 bases, J lost 5 bases, and 12 bases stayed unmatched. The CDR3 length is 17 residues. CDR1 DFQATT and CDR2 SNEGSKA come from the germline V gene (reference sequence). The CDR3 loop is CSARLRLTSGSGETQYF. The CDR3 nucleotides read TGCAGTGCTAGACTTCGCCTGACTAGCGGGAGCGGGGAGACCCAGTACTTC.

The CDR3 here is CASSLRQDLDEQYF. The CDR3 region has the DNA TGTGCCAGCAGTTTAAGGCAGGATTTGGACGAGCAGTACTTC. The rearrangement links TRBV12-3 or TRBV12-4 to TRBJ2-7; D remains unclear. CDR3 length equals 14 residues. V lost 2 bases and J lost 5, with 13 bases in between.

As concerns this clonotype: A read error is possible here, since a much larger clone lies one base away. This chain connects TRBV7-6 to TRBJ2-5, with D possibly being TRBD2 (7 bases). This CDR3 has 15 amino acids. The germline CDR1 and CDR2 sequences are SGHVS and FNYEAQ. The DNA of the CDR3 is TGTGCTAGCAGAGCCCGGGGGGCCGCCCAAGAGACCCAGTACTTC. It codes for CASRARGAAQETQYF. The full variable domain, its missing parts supplied by reference TRBV7-6 and TRBJ2-5, is GAGVSQSPRYKVTKRGQDVALRCDPISGHVSLYWYRQALGQGPEFLTYFNYEAQQDKSGLPNDRFSAERPEGSISTLTIQRTEQRDSAMYRCASRARGAAQETQYFGPGTRLLVL.

This clonotype came up many times. The chain is built from TRBV20-1 and TRBJ1-2; TRBD1 matches 7 bases. The trim removed 6 bases at V and 6 bases at J, leaving 13 bases unmatched. The germline gives CDR1 DFQATT, CDR2 SNEGSKA (reference sequence). This CDR3 comprises 14 residues. CDR3 nucleotides: TGCAGTGCCCCCAGGGGGACAGTGGAGGATGGCTACACCTTC. Its protein product is CSAPRGTVEDGYTF.

The chain carries TRBV7-2 and TRBJ2-2, with 8 bases identical to TRBD2. Germline V gene sequence: CDR1 SGHTA, CDR2 FQGNSA. V was pared by 1 base and J by 7 bases, with 5 bases of the junction left unmatched. The CDR3 loop spans 15 amino acids. In nucleotides, the CDR3 is TGTGCCAGCAGCTTAGGAAGCGGGAGTAACGGGGAGCTGTTTTTT. Translation gives CASSLGSGSNGELFF.

V gene TRBV19 combines with J gene TRBJ2-6; D remains unclear. V lost 7 bases and J lost 0, with 4 bases in between. The CDR3 sequence is 13 residues long. The germline gives CDR1 LNHDA, CDR2 SQIVND (reference sequence). The CDR3 loop reads CASTDSGANVLTF. In DNA form, the CDR3 reads TGTGCCAGTACCGACTCTGGGGCCAACGTCCTGACTTTC.

The rearrangement joins TRBV5-4 to TRBJ2-5; D might be TRBD1 (5 bases). Trimming left V 2 bases short and J 5 bases short, with 13 bases between. The CDR3 spans 14 residues. Germline V lookup: CDR1 SGHNT, CDR2 YYREEE (reference sequence). The CDR3, as DNA: TGTGCCAGCAGCTTTCGCAGGGATACGGAGACCCAGTACTTC. Protein product: CASSFRRDTETQYF.

This clonotype has a count of ten or more. J is TRBJ2-5 and V is TRBV7-2; perhaps TRBD2 as D (7 bases). The CDR3 is made up of 15 amino acids. Germline V gene lookup returns CDR1 SGHTA and CDR2 FQGNSA. The V end lost 2 bases, the J end lost 5 bases, and 15 bases lay between the germline ends. In nucleotides, the CDR3 is TGTGCCAGCAGCTTAAGGGTGGGAGGGGGGGAGACCCAGTACTTC. Its translation is CASSLRVGGGETQYF.

The chain joins TRBV7-2 to TRBJ2-5; 10 bases are a match to TRBD2. This CDR3 is built from 15 residues. The germline gives CDR1 SGHTA, CDR2 FQGNSA. V lost 3 bases to trimming and J lost 4 bases; unmatched junction nucleotides: 5. The CDR3 DNA is TGTGCCAGCAGCTTTAAGGCTAGCGGGGGAGAGACCCAGTACTTC. It codes for CASSFKASGGETQYF.

This clonotype was seen a handful of times. The chain uses TRBV7-3 and TRBJ1-5; D not resolved. Trimming stripped 0 bases from V and 5 bases from J, with 5 bases between. Germline values: CDR1 SGHTA, CDR2 FQGTGA. This CDR3 has 13 amino acids. CDR3 sequence (DNA): TGTGCCAGCAGCTTAACGAGGGATCAGCCCCAGCATTTT. This encodes CASSLTRDQPQHF.

As to this clonotype: This could be a read error, since a much larger clone is one nucleotide away. This chain uses TRBV7-8 with TRBJ2-1, with 9 bases that match TRBD2. Germline CDR1 reads SGHVS; CDR2 reads FQNEAQ. The CDR3 contains 17 residues. CDR3 sequence: CASSSPGGGDSYNEQLF. CDR3 DNA: TGTGCCAGCAGCTCCCCGGGCGGGGGGGACTCCTACAATGAGCAGTTATTC.

This clonotype was counted only a few times. The chain links TRBV6-6 to TRBJ2-7, with D maybe TRBD1 (6 bases). This CDR3 region has 14 residues. CDR1 and CDR2 from the germline V gene are MNHNY and SVGAGI (reference sequence). Trimming left V 6 bases short and J 1 base short, with 13 bases between. The CDR3 protein is CASSPGHPSYEQYF. The CDR3 bases are TGTGCCAGCAGCCCGGGACATCCGTCCTACGAGCAGTACTTC.

Concerning this clonotype itself: One base away lies a much larger clone, so this may be a sequencing read error. The chain uses TRBV7-2 and TRBJ1-3; D is unresolved. Germline V gene data show CDR1 as SGHTA and CDR2 as FQGNSA. Trimming shortened V by 6 bases and J by 8 bases, and 23 bases separated the two germline ends. The CDR3 runs 16 residues. The CDR3 DNA reads as TGTGCCAGCAGAATTAATATAGGGAGCAGAACGGACACCATATATTTT. As protein: CASRINIGSRTDTIYF.

This clonotype turned up a few times. V and J are TRBV12-3 or TRBV12-4 and TRBJ1-1; TRBD1 might be the D (5 bases). Trimming stripped 5 bases from V and 1 base from J, with 20 bases between. The CDR3 totals 17 residues. CDR3 DNA: TGTGCCAGCAGTAGCTCGGGGGGGGGTCAGACGAACACTGAAGCTTTCTTT. It encodes CASSSSGGGQTNTEAFF.

As to this clonotype: A much larger clone differs by one base, so this may be a read error. V is TRBV7-2 and J is TRBJ2-1, with D perhaps TRBD1 (5 bases). Germline assignment: CDR1 SGHTA and CDR2 FQGNSA. The CDR3 has 12 residues. In DNA form, the CDR3 reads TGTTCCAGCAGCCGGCAGGGTGATGAGCAGTTCTTC. Its translation: CSSSRQGDEQFF. The variable domain in full, with the rest retrieved from reference TRBV7-2 and TRBJ2-1, is GAGVSQSPSNKVTEKGKDVELRCDPISGHTALYWYRQSLGQGLEFLIYFQGNSAPDKSGLPSDRFSAERTGGSVSTLTIQRTQQEDSAVYLCSSSRQGDEQFFGPGTRLTVL.

The gene calls are TRBV29-1 and TRBJ1-5; unclear D gene. Trimming shortened V by 4 bases and J by 14 bases, and 18 bases separated the two germline ends. This CDR3 comprises 12 residues. The germline gives CDR1 SQVTM, CDR2 ANQGSEA. CDR3 sequence: CSVGSGDAPEHF. CDR3 in DNA: TGCAGCGTTGGATCAGGTGATGCCCCGGAGCATTTT.

J is TRBJ2-1 and V is TRBV11-3; TRBD2 aligns across 7 bases. The CDR3 has 16 amino acids. Per the germline V gene, CDR1 is SGHNT and CDR2 is YENEEA. J lost 2 bases, V lost 2 bases, and 6 bases had no gene match. The CDR3 protein is CASSLRPTSPYNEQFF. The CDR3 DNA reads as TGTGCCAGCAGCTTACGACCGACTAGCCCCTACAATGAGCAGTTCTTC.

The genes are TRBV28 and TRBJ2-1, with 7 bases aligning to TRBD1. This CDR3 region has 17 residues. V dropped 5 bases and J dropped 0; count of bases not matched to a gene: 10. Germline V gene data show CDR1 as MDHEN and CDR2 as SYDVKM. For the CDR3, the DNA is TGTGCCAGCAGTCCCCTTACGACAGGGAGCTCCTACAATGAGCAGTTCTTC. This sequence encodes CASSPLTTGSSYNEQFF.

V gene TRBV6-2 or TRBV6-3 combines with J gene TRBJ2-6; D uncertain. The V gene lost 0 bases and the J gene lost 1 base, with 10 bases spanning the gap. Germline-derived CDR1 and CDR2 are MNHEY and SVGEGT. CDR3 length: 17 amino acids. CDR3 sequence (DNA): TGTGCCAGCAGTTACTCAATCGACGGGTCTGGGGCCAACGTCCTGACTTTC. Translated: CASSYSIDGSGANVLTF.

As regards this clonotype: One junction end does not reproduce the germline sequence, and a read error may be involved. This chain connects TRBV28 to TRBJ2-1; D is ambiguous. The CDR3 is 15 amino acids. Germline-derived CDR1 and CDR2 are MDHEN and SYDVKM. DNA for the CDR3: TGTGTCAGCAGTTTGCCCCGGCTCTCCTACAATGAGCAGTTCTTC. This sequence encodes CVSSLPRLSYNEQFF. Variable domain in full (rest from reference TRBV28 and TRBJ2-1): DVKVTQSSRYLVKRTGEKVFLECVQDMDHENMFWYRQDPGLGLRLIYFSYDVKMKEKGDIPEGYSVSREKKERFSLILESASTNQTSMYLCVSSLPRLSYNEQFFGPGTRLTVL.

This clonotype was observed a handful of times. The rearrangement joins TRBV7-2 to TRBJ2-1; 8 bases are a match to TRBD2. There are 15 residues in the CDR3. With V trimmed by 7 bases and J by 8 bases, 13 bases remained unmatched. CDR1 and CDR2 from the germline V gene are SGHTA and FQGNSA. The chain's CDR3 is CASIRGGLDLDEQFF. In DNA, the CDR3 is TGTGCCAGCATCCGGGGGGGACTAGATCTCGATGAGCAGTTCTTC.

This clonotype was recorded at least ten times. The DNA of the CDR3 is TGTGCCAGCAGCCCCGAGGTAGCGGGCTACTACGAGCAGTACTTC. Its translation: CASSPEVAGYYEQYF. The chain employs TRBV7-2 and TRBJ2-7; TRBD2 agrees at 7 bases. J lost 3 bases, V lost 5 bases, and 10 bases had no gene match. CDR3 length: 15 residues. Germline V gene sequence: CDR1 SGHTA, CDR2 FQGNSA.

The CDR3 protein is CASSRGVLGETQYF. The CDR3 DNA is TGTGCCAGCTCCCGCGGAGTCCTAGGGGAGACCCAGTACTTC. The V call is TRBV27, the J call TRBJ2-5; D remains unclear. The germline V and J ends were trimmed by 8 bases and 5 bases, with 18 bases remaining between them. The germline gives CDR1 MNHEY, CDR2 SMNVEV (reference sequence). This CDR3 region has 14 residues.

This clonotype was counted at least ten times. The V and J genes are TRBV7-2 and TRBJ1-5; the D gene is possibly TRBD1 (6 bases). The V end lost 2 bases, the J end lost 5 bases, and 16 bases lay between the germline ends. This CDR3 is built from 16 residues. CDR1 is SGHTA and CDR2 is FQGNSA in the germline V gene. In nucleotides, the CDR3 is TGTGCCAGCAGCTTAAGGGGGATGCGTGTCGATCAGCCCCAGCATTTT. Encoded protein: CASSLRGMRVDQPQHF.